This note documents a single TCR beta chain sequence. The target antigen is unknown. The Oncomine TCR Beta short-read assay sequenced DNA from cultured CD4+ T cells. TCRdb recomputed calls from the PCR reads with MiXCR, one row per CDR3 protein. The table records about 20,000 distinct CDR3 sequences, around 50% of them present only once. The sample originates from a study of vaccination and CD4 T cells after COVID-19. In the study overall: The post-COVID sampling time was a median about 95 days after diagnosis, ranging from 35 to 161. The cells were exposed to overlapping spike peptides originating from SARS-CoV-2, HCoV-NL63, HCoV-OC43 and HCoV-229E for stimulation.

There are 17 residues in the CDR3. The V end was cut by 0 bases, the J end by 0 bases, with 13 bases between. CDR1 and CDR2 from the germline V gene are MNHEY and SVGEGT. Indicated treatment: approximately nine-day PBMC culture with coronavirus spike peptide pools or control peptides (ViraFEST assay). Half the growth medium was swapped for new IL-2 medium on days 3 and 7. This chain connects TRBV6-2 or TRBV6-3 to TRBJ2-3; D gene ambiguous. The clonotype comes from a human donor who had recovered from COVID-19. Material: CD4+ T cells from blood, cultured in vitro. The CDR3 loop is CASSYSMGNRSTDTQYF. The CDR3 region has the DNA TGTGCCAGCAGTTACTCGATGGGGAACCGGAGCACAGATACGCAGTATTTT.